This T cell receptor (beta chain) was documented in a study of T cell repertoires in cytomegalovirus infection (dated by TCRdb to the late 2010s). For the wider study: The peptide stimulations were aimed at well-studied HLA-B-restricted epitopes as well as recently identified HLA-C-restricted CMV epitopes, whose presentation resists viral immunomodulation. Donor HLA type was relevant to the analysis, because carriage of CMV infection together with the matching HLA type was indicated by public TCR beta signatures.

The study at large found these results: Cumulative frequency of public TCR beta family members discriminated carriers of CMV infection plus the relevant HLA type in this cohort and an independent approximately 350-donor cohort. In the ex vivo response, HLA-C-restricted CMV-specific TCR beta clonotypes were dominant, and in two of eight donors the single most frequent clonotype came from this HLA-C-restricted group.

Data came from an Illumina HiSeq 1500. TCRdb's own reprocessing of the public reads used fastp at Q25 and MiXCR and kept productive beta chains. Records with the same CDR3 protein are collapsed into one entry carrying the most frequent genes and DNA. This sample lists about 920,000 distinct CDR3 sequences; about 33% were detected once. The ten top clones hold roughly 12% of the sample. The treatment or condition label of this sample denotes: in vitro stimulation with specific CMV peptide epitopes to enrich CMV-specific T cells. This clonotype occurred once. The antigen it binds to is not known. Per-nucleotide qualities are absent, and no much larger clonotype sits a single base away. One read gives only weak evidence. Its CDR3 holds 11 amino acids, cysteine through phenylalanine. Only the CDR3 DNA is retained, 33 bases long and in frame from the first base. CDR1 SGHRS and CDR2 YFSETQ were looked up in the germline V gene. V loses 4 bases, J loses 16 bases, and the germline ends lie 12 bases apart.

The sequence is built from TRBV5-1 and TRBJ1-6; possibly the D gene is TRBD1, per 5 matching bases. The sequences come from cultured CD8+ T cells from PBMCs, collected from culture after CMV antigen stimulation. This receptor was identified in a human donor in good health (CMV status not recorded). Some clones in this sample may be carry-over from other donors' samples. The sequenced DNA is TGCGCCAGCAGCCACCAGGGCCTTCTCCACTTT. Its amino acids are CASSHQGLLHF.